This TCR beta chain stems from a study of technical replicates of blood from several donors. V lost 2 bases, J lost 7 bases, and 14 bases lay in between. The CDR3 length is 14 residues. Germline CDR1 is MGHDK and CDR2 is SYGVNS. The data were produced by immunoSEQ multiplex PCR, yet TCRdb's version contains in-frame clones alone and is incomplete. Of about 70,000 clones listed, around 96% are singletons. This chain joins TRBV25-1 and TRBJ1-2; D gene uncertain. What was sequenced was T cells isolated from PBMCs. The sequence came from a human donor in good health. CDR3 loop: CASSEGVQAAGYTF. The CDR3 coding sequence is TGTGCCAGCAGTGAAGGAGTCCAAGCGGCTGGCTACACCTTC.